This entry features one T cell receptor beta chain sequence. Its specificity is unknown. The germline V gene encodes CDR1 MNHEY and CDR2 SVGEGT. V lost 9 bases, J lost 5 bases, and 19 bases lay in between. The CDR3 length is 15 residues. This specimen belongs to a study of CD8 T cells in ankylosing spondylitis. Study-level points and caveats: Reportedly, matched ankylosing spondylitis synovial fluid was significantly enriched for disease-linked clones.

Using its own MiXCR run on the 5' RACE reads, TCRdb lists one record per CDR3 protein. The sample includes 300,000 to 400,000 distinct CDR3 sequences, roughly 20% of them seen just once. This chain connects TRBV6-2 or TRBV6-3 to TRBJ2-2; D tentatively reads TRBD1 or TRBD2 (5 bases each). The receptor comes from a male donor with ankylosing spondylitis or in good health (not recorded which). The sample comprised blood, either unsorted or a sorted T cell fraction (not recorded which). The CDR3 region is CASSARVVVTGELFF. CDR3 nucleotides: TGTGCCAGTAGCGCCAGGGTGGTCGTGACCGGGGAGCTGTTTTTT.